This TCR beta chain was sequenced for a study of blood T cell repertoires in COVID-19 (dated by TCRdb to about 2020). Notes on the research overall: The collaborator samples originated in the United States, Italy and Spain and spanned the acute and convalescent phases of COVID-19. Nearly every sample came with metadata listing a de-identified subject ID, COVID-19 status, age in years and sex. The samples were drawn from the first 160 participants of the ongoing ImmuneRACE study and from roughly 1,300 subjects provided by 6 global collaborators. Where HLA class I and class II types were available, the types were taken from metadata supplied by the sample provider, not from assay-based typing. The repertoires were made available in a free public database intended to serve as a resource for research on the immune response to SARS-CoV-2. The prospective study material was composed of cDNA or gDNA derived from T cells, B-cell-depleted T cells, or PBMCs. Subjects who had been exposed to COVID-19, were actively infected with it, or had recovered from it provided the deeply sampled blood TCRbeta repertoires that made up the dataset.

Concerning this clone itself: No antigen is known for it. Base qualities are not at hand, and no much larger clone is one base apart.

The collaborating institutions used their own protocols to collect whole blood in K2EDTA tubes. For TCRbeta analysis, collaborators shipped samples as frozen whole blood, isolated PBMCs, or DNA extracted from either of those sample types. TCRbeta CDR3 regions were amplified from genomic DNA using the immunoSEQ Assay, a bias-controlled multiplex PCR. As for how the authors treated the data: Nucleated cell counts per sample were estimated from amplification of reference gene primers within the assay. To quantify the absolute abundance of each unique TCRbeta CDR3 rearrangement, sequence reads were collapsed and filtered. For each sample, productive Simpson clonality was calculated by taking the square root of Simpson's diversity index across productive rearrangements. Drawn from immuneACCESS, this table holds only the in-frame rearrangements with V and J called that TCRdb kept. Clones are partly lost; checked studies trace under half to an unresolved V gene and leave the rest unexplained. V, J and clone size are taken as reported in that table, and D and trimming were inferred from the DNA itself. In this sample the table shows about 230,000 clones, around four fifths of which occur a single time. 2% to 3% of the sample comes from the top ten.

The full study reports these points: The quantity of clinical and demographic metadata differed by source and by participant and was supplied without curation.

The receptor's source is a woman in her seventies with active or convalescent COVID-19. What was sequenced was peripheral blood.

The base sequence is TGTGCCACATTAGCGGGAGGTACGAACACCGGGGAGCTGTTTTTT. This is translated as CATLAGGTNTGELFF. The rearranged segments are TRBV10-3 and TRBJ2-2, and 10 bases in between align with TRBD2. CDR1 and CDR2 are read off the germline V gene as ENHRY and SYGVKD. The CDR3 measures 15 amino acids from cysteine to phenylalanine. The CDR3 DNA has 45 bases and is translated from base 1. After removal of 10 bases from V and 0 bases from J, the junction retains 5 bases not matched to a gene.